Each of the 20 T cell receptor beta chains below was sequenced from the same sample in a study of patients and donors after allogeneic stem cell transplantation. TCRdb reanalysed the RT-PCR reads using MiXCR and keeps one entry per CDR3 protein. The repertoire has some 200,000 distinct CDR3 sequences, 41% of them found once; the top ten carry about 30%. Material for sequencing was blood, either unsorted or a sorted T cell fraction (not recorded which). The receptors here all came from a human donor who was either an allogeneic HSCT recipient or a stem cell or donor lymphocyte infusion donor (not recorded which). It is not recorded whose cells these are; they may come from a transplant donor.

This clonotype was counted between two and nine times. The J gene is TRBJ1-1, the V gene TRBV29-1; possible D gene TRBD1, 6 bases. The germline V gene has CDR1 SQVTM and CDR2 ANQGSEA. V lost 6 bases and J lost 5, with 22 bases in between. The CDR3 totals 15 residues. The CDR3 DNA reads TGCAGCGTCGGTGGGGGCCCCCGCGTTGGAACTGAAGCTTTCTTT. Translating gives CSVGGGPRVGTEAFF.

The chain employs TRBV29-1 and TRBJ2-2; D possibly corresponds to TRBD1 (5 bases). The germline gives CDR1 SQVTM, CDR2 ANQGSEA. The CDR3 totals 14 residues. The V end was cut by 6 bases, the J end by 2 bases, with 13 bases between. The CDR3 here is CSVVWTTNTGELFF. In nucleotides, the CDR3 is TGCAGCGTAGTGTGGACAACCAACACCGGGGAGCTGTTTTTT.

The gene calls are TRBV12-3 or TRBV12-4 and TRBJ2-1, with 14 bases that match TRBD2. V gave up 6 bases and J gave up 9 bases; unmatched junction bases: 7. The CDR3 is 15 residues long. CDR3: CASSLTSGRASEQFF. CDR3 coding DNA: TGTGCCAGCAGCCTGACTAGCGGGAGGGCAAGTGAGCAGTTCTTC.

The table lists this clonotype with a few counts. The genes are TRBV5-5 and TRBJ1-1; the D is unclear. CDR3 length: 14 amino acids. The germline V and J ends were trimmed by 4 bases and 3 bases, with 13 bases remaining between them. Germline assignment: CDR1 SGHKS and CDR2 YYEKEE (reference sequence). The CDR3 reads CASSQTAADTEAFF. The CDR3 DNA reads TGTGCCAGCAGCCAAACCGCGGCAGACACTGAAGCTTTCTTT. Variable domain in full (rest from reference TRBV5-5 and TRBJ1-1): DAGVTQSPTHLIKTRGQQVTLRCSPISGHKSVSWYQQVLGQGPQFIFQYYEKEERGRGNFPDRFSARQFPNYSSELNVNALLLGDSALYLCASSQTAADTEAFFGQGTRLTVV.

In its sample, this clonotype was seen a few times. This chain links TRBV4-3 with TRBJ2-2; TRBD2 aligns across 10 bases. Germline V gives CDR1 LGHNA, CDR2 YSLEER. This CDR3 region has 17 residues. The J segment lost 0 bases and the V segment lost 0 bases, leaving 1 base of the junction unmatched. The CDR3 loop is CASSQDLAGANTGELFF. The CDR3, as DNA: TGCGCCAGCAGCCAAGATCTAGCGGGGGCGAACACCGGGGAGCTGTTTTTT.

This chain uses TRBV6-5 with TRBJ2-7; no definite D call. CDR1 and CDR2 from the germline V gene are MNHEY and SVGAGI. The CDR3 spans 14 residues. V was cut by 7 bases and J by 0 bases, with 13 bases left in between. This CDR3 is CASTFSSSSYEQYF. The CDR3 bases are TGTGCCAGCACCTTCTCCAGCAGCTCCTACGAGCAGTACTTC.

This chain uses TRBV10-3 with TRBJ2-3; D tentatively reads TRBD1 or TRBD2 (5 bases each). With 9 bases removed from V and 5 bases from J, the gap between germline ends came to 12 bases. The CDR3 has 12 amino acids. Germline values: CDR1 ENHRY, CDR2 SYGVKD. In DNA form, the CDR3 reads TGTGCCATGAGCGAGAGGGGAGATACGCAGTATTTT. This sequence encodes CAMSERGDTQYF.

In its sample, this clonotype was seen a few times. The V gene is TRBV7-3, the J gene TRBJ2-3, with 13 bases that match TRBD2. Per germline, CDR1 SGHTA and CDR2 FQGTGA. J lost 5 bases, V lost 7 bases, and 9 bases had no gene match. This CDR3 comprises 16 residues. The CDR3 spells CASTEGTSGNLDTQYF. For the CDR3, the DNA is TGTGCCAGCACCGAGGGGACTAGCGGGAATCTAGATACGCAGTATTTT.

The V gene is TRBV5-6, the J gene TRBJ2-3; 10 bases agree with TRBD1. Per the germline V gene, CDR1 is SGHDT and CDR2 is YYEEEE. The V and J ends lost 4 bases and 5 bases, in that order; junction bases with no gene match: 4. CDR3 length equals 14 residues. DNA of the CDR3: TGTGCCAGCAGCGAGACAGGGGGCAAAGATACGCAGTATTTT. Its protein is CASSETGGKDTQYF.

The CDR3 coding sequence is TGCGCCAGCAGAAAACAGGACAGGGTTCGGGAAAAACTGTTTTTT. It specifies CASRKQDRVREKLFF. The chain links TRBV4-3 to TRBJ1-4, with 8 bases identical to TRBD1. The CDR3 is 15 residues long. Germline CDR1 and CDR2: LGHNA and YSLEER. J lost 8 bases, V lost 6 bases, and 11 bases had no gene match.

V gene TRBV4-3 combines with J gene TRBJ1-2; D ambiguous. The CDR3 loop spans 16 amino acids. Deletions cut 0 bases from V and 4 bases from J, with 15 bases between. The germline V gene encodes CDR1 LGHNA and CDR2 YSLEER. The CDR3 DNA reads as TGCGCCAGCAGCCAAGATGAATTGGGGAGGGTCTATGGCTACACCTTC. It codes for CASSQDELGRVYGYTF.

This clonotype was seen more than once but under ten times. The rearrangement uses TRBV6-5 and TRBJ1-1; the match to TRBD1 covers 8 bases. The CDR3 is 14 amino acids. Germline V gene sequence: CDR1 MNHEY, CDR2 SVGAGI. Unmatched junction bases numbered 4, after V lost 6 bases and J lost 1 base. The CDR3 sequence: CASSLTGENTEAFF. The CDR3 DNA is TGTGCCAGCAGCTTGACAGGGGAGAACACTGAAGCTTTCTTT.

This clonotype was seen only a few times. CDR3 DNA: TGCAGCGTTGTGGGGCCTGCTAGTGAAGCTTTCTTT. This translates into CSVVGPASEAFF. The chain carries TRBV29-1 and TRBJ1-1, with D maybe TRBD1 (5 bases). Germline assignment: CDR1 SQVTM and CDR2 ANQGSEA. This CDR3 region has 12 residues. Between the trimmed V and J ends, which lost 4 bases and 7 bases, there was a span of 13 bases.

This clonotype has a handful of counts. The chain is built from TRBV15 and TRBJ2-3; 10 bases align to TRBD2. After removal of 5 bases from V and 3 bases from J, the junction contained 14 bases not matched to a gene. The germline gives CDR1 LNHNV, CDR2 YYDKDF (reference sequence). This CDR3 has 18 residues. As DNA, the CDR3 is TGTGCCACCAGCGAGACAGGACCCACTAGCGGGGCTACAGATACGCAGTATTTT. As protein: CATSETGPTSGATDTQYF. Looking up the rest from reference TRBV15 and TRBJ2-3 gives the full variable domain: DAMVIQNPRYQVTQFGKPVTLSCSQTLNHNVMYWYQQKSSQAPKLLFHYYDKDFNNEADTPDNFQSRRPNTSFCFLDIRSPGLGDTAMYLCATSETGPTSGATDTQYFGPGTRLTVL.

The chain joins TRBV7-2 to TRBJ1-5, with no clear D. Trimming took 5 bases from V and 3 from J, leaving 17 bases between them. Germline CDR1 is SGHTA and CDR2 is FQGNSA. This CDR3 is built from 16 residues. As DNA, the CDR3 is TGTGCCAGCAGCCCAGCCAGTTACGCCAACAATCAGCCCCAGCATTTT. It specifies CASSPASYANNQPQHF.

The chain uses TRBV20-1 and TRBJ2-1; 8 bases are shared with TRBD2. Germline trimming cut 1 base from V and 12 bases from J; bases unmatched to any gene: 14. CDR3 length: 15 amino acids. The germline CDR1 and CDR2 sequences are DFQATT and SNEGSKA (reference sequence). The DNA of the CDR3 is TGCAGTGCTAGAGCACGGGAGGGCCTACCGCTGGTGCAGTTCTTC. Translation gives CSARAREGLPLVQFF.

The V gene is TRBV6-5, the J gene TRBJ2-2; 10 positions agree with TRBD2. Germline CDR1 is MNHEY and CDR2 is SVGAGI. The CDR3 runs to 16 residues. The trim removed 4 bases at V and 5 bases at J, leaving 7 bases unmatched. CDR3 amino acids: CASSFLAGVKTGELFF. The CDR3 coding sequence is TGTGCCAGCAGTTTCCTAGCGGGAGTAAAAACCGGGGAGCTGTTTTTT.

J is TRBJ1-2 and V is TRBV29-1; TRBD1 matches 9 bases. The length of the CDR3 is 13 residues. Germline trimming cut 8 bases from V and 0 bases from J; bases unmatched to any gene: 4. The germline V gene has CDR1 SQVTM and CDR2 ANQGSEA. CDR3 loop: CSTWTGANYGYTF. Written as DNA, the CDR3 is TGCAGCACCTGGACAGGGGCTAACTATGGCTACACCTTC.

This clonotype was counted only a few times. The chain recombines TRBV15 with TRBJ1-1; D is ambiguous. Trimming cost V 3 bases and J 0 bases, with 17 bases left between them. The CDR3 is 17 residues long. Germline V gives CDR1 LNHNV, CDR2 YYDKDF (reference sequence). The CDR3 spells CATSRSGWGLLNTEAFF. The CDR3 DNA is TGTGCCACCAGCAGGTCTGGTTGGGGTCTCCTGAACACTGAAGCTTTCTTT.

The chain links TRBV29-1 to TRBJ1-1; no clear D. The CDR3 is 12 residues long. V dropped 3 bases and J dropped 2 bases, with 7 bases sitting between them. Germline V lookup: CDR1 SQVTM, CDR2 ANQGSEA. CDR3 bases: TGCAGCGTTGATGGGGTTAACACTGAAGCTTTCTTT. Protein: CSVDGVNTEAFF.